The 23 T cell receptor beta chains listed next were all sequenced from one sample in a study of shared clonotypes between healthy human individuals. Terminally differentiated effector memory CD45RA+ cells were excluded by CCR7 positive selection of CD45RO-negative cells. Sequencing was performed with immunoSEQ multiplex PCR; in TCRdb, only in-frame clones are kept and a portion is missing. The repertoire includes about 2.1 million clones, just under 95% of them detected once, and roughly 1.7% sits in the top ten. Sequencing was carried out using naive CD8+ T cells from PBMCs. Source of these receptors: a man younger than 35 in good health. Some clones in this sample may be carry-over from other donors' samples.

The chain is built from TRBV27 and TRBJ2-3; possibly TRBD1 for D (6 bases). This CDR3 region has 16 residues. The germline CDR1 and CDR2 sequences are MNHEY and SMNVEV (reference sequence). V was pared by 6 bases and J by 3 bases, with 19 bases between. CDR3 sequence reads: CASSPIRGLETDTQYF. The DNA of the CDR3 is TGTGCCAGCAGCCCGATAAGGGGGTTGGAGACAGATACGCAGTATTTT.

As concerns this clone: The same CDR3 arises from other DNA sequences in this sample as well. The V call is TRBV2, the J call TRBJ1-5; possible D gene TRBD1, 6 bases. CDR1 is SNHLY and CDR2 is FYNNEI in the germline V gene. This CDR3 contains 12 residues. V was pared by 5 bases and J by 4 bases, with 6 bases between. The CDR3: CASSRGNQPQHF. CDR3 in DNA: TGTGCCAGCAGTAGGGGGAATCAGCCCCAGCATTTT.

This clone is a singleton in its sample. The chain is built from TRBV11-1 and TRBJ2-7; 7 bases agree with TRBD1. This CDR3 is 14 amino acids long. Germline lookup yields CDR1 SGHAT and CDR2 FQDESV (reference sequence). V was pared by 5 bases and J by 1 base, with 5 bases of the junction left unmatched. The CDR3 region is CASSPGRGSYEQYF. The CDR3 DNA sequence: TGTGCCAGCAGCCCCGGCAGGGGGTCCTACGAGCAGTACTTC. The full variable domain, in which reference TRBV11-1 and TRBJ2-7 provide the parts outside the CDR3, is EAEVAQSPRYKITEKSQAVAFWCDPISGHATLYWYRQILGQGPELLVQFQDESVVDDSQLPKDRFSAERLKGVDSTLKIQPAELGDSAMYLCASSPGRGSYEQYFGPGTRLTVT.

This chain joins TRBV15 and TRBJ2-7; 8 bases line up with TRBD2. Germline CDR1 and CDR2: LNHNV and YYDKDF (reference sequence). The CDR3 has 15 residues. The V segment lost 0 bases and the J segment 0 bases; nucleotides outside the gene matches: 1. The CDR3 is CATSRDSGISYEQYF. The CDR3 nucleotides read TGTGCCACCAGCAGAGATAGCGGGATCTCCTACGAGCAGTACTTC.

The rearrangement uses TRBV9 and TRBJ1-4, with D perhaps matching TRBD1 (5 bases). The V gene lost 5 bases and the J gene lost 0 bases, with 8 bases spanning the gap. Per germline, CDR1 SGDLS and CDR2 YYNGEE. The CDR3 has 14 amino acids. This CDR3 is CASSPRATNEKLFF. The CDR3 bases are TGTGCCAGCAGTCCCAGGGCAACTAATGAAAAACTGTTTTTT.

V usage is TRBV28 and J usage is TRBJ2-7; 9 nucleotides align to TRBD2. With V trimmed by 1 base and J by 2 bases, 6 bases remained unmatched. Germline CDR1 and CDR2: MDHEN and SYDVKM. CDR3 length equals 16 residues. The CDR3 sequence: CASSLYASGETYEQYF. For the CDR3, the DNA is TGTGCCAGCAGTTTATATGCTAGCGGGGAAACCTACGAGCAGTACTTC.

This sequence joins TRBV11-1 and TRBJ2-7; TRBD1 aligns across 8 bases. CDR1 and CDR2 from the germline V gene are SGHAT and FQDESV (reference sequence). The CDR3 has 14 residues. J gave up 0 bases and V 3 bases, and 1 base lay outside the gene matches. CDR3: CASSFTGGSYEQYF. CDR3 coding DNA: TGTGCCAGCAGCTTCACAGGGGGCTCCTACGAGCAGTACTTC. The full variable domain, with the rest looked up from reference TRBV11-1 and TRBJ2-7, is EAEVAQSPRYKITEKSQAVAFWCDPISGHATLYWYRQILGQGPELLVQFQDESVVDDSQLPKDRFSAERLKGVDSTLKIQPAELGDSAMYLCASSFTGGSYEQYFGPGTRLTVT.

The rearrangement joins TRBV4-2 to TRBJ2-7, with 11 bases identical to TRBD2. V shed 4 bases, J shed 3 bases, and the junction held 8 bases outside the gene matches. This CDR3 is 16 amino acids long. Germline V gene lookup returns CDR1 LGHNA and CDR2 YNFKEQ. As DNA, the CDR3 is TGTGCCAGCAGCCGACCCGGGACTAGCGGTATCTACGAGCAGTACTTC. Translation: CASSRPGTSGIYEQYF.

The CDR3 nucleotides are TGTGCCAGCAGCCCGACTAGCGGAACCTACGAGCAGTACTTC. This codes for CASSPTSGTYEQYF. V gene TRBV7-2 combines with J gene TRBJ2-7, with TRBD2 identical over 9 bases. This CDR3 has 14 residues. Germline CDR1 is SGHTA and CDR2 is FQGNSA. Trimming at V came to 5 bases and at J to 2 bases, leaving 4 bases not matched to a gene.

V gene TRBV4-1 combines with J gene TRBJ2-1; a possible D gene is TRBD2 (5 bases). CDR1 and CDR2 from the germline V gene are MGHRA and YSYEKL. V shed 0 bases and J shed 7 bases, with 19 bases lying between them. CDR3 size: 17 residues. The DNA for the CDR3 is TGCGCCAGCAGCCAAGATCCTTGGACTCAGACTGGAAATGAGCAGTTCTTC. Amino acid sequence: CASSQDPWTQTGNEQFF.

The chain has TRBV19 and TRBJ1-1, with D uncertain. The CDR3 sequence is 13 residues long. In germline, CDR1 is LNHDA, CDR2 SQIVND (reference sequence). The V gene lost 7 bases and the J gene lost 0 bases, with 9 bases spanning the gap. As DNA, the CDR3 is TGTGCCAGTAAGGGCAGCATGAACACTGAAGCTTTCTTT. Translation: CASKGSMNTEAFF. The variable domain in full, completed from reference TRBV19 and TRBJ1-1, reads DGGITQSPKYLFRKEGQNVTLSCEQNLNHDAMYWYRQDPGQGLRLIYYSQIVNDFQKGDIAEGYSVSREKKESFPLTVTSAQKNPTAFYLCASKGSMNTEAFFGQGTRLTVV.

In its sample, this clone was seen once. CDR3 sequence: CASSFKEAKGDGELFF. The DNA of the CDR3 is TGTGCCAGCAGTTTTAAGGAAGCTAAGGGGGACGGGGAGCTGTTTTTT. The rearrangement joins TRBV28 to TRBJ2-2; D perhaps matches TRBD1 (6 bases). Between the trimmed V and J ends, which lost 3 bases and 7 bases, there was a span of 18 bases. Germline CDR1 is MDHEN and CDR2 is SYDVKM. The CDR3 runs 16 residues.

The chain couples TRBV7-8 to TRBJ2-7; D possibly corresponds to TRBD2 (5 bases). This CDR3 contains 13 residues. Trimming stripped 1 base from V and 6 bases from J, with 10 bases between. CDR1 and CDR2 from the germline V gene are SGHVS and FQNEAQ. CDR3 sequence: CASSLEGRAEQYF. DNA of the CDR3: TGTGCCAGCAGCTTAGAAGGGAGAGCCGAGCAGTACTTC.

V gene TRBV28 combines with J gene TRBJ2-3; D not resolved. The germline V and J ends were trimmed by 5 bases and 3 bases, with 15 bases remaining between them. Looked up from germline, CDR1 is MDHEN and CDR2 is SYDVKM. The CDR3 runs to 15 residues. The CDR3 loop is CASSPPGRSTDTQYF. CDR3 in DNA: TGTGCCAGCAGTCCCCCGGGTAGGAGTACAGATACGCAGTATTTT.

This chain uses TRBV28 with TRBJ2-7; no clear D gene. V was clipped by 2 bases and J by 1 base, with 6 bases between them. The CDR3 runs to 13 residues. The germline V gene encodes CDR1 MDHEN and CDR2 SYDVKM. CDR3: CASSLRRSYEQYF. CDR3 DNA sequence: TGTGCCAGCAGTTTACGGCGATCCTACGAGCAGTACTTC.

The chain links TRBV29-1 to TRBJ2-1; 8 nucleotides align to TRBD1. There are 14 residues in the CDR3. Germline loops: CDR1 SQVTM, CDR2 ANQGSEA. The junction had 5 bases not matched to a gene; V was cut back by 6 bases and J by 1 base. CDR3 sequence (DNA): TGCAGCGTCCGAGGGACAGGTTCCTACAATGAGCAGTTCTTC. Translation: CSVRGTGSYNEQFF.

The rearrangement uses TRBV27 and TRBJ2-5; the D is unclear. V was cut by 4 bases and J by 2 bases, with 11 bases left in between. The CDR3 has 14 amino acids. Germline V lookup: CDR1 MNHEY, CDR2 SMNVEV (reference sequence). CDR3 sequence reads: CASSSPGPQETQYF. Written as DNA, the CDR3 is TGTGCCAGCAGTTCACCGGGTCCACAAGAGACCCAGTACTTC.

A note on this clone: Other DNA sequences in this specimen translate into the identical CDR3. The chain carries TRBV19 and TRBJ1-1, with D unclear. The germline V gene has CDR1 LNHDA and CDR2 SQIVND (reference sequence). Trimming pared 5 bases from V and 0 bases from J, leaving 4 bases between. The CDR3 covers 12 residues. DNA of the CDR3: TGTGCCAGTAGTTCGGTGAACACTGAAGCTTTCTTT. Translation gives CASSSVNTEAFF.

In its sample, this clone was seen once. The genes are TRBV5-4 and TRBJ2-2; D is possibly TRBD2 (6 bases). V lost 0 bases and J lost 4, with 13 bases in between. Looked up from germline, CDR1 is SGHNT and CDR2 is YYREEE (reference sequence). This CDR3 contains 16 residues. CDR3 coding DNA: TGTGCCAGCAGCTTGGTCCCCGGGAGCGGCACCGGGGAGCTGTTTTTT. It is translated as CASSLVPGSGTGELFF. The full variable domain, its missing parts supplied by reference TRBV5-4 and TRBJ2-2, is ETGVTQSPTHLIKTRGQQVTLRCSSQSGHNTVSWYQQALGQGPQFIFQYYREEENGRGNFPPRFSGLQFPNYSSELNVNALELDDSALYLCASSLVPGSGTGELFFGEGSRLTVL.

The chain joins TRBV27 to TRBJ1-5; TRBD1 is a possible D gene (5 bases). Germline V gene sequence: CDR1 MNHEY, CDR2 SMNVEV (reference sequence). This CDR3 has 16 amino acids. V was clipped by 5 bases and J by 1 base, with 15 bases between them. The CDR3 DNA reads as TGTGCCAGCAGTAGCGCTGCAGGGTTAAGCAATCAGCCCCAGCATTTT. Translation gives CASSSAAGLSNQPQHF.

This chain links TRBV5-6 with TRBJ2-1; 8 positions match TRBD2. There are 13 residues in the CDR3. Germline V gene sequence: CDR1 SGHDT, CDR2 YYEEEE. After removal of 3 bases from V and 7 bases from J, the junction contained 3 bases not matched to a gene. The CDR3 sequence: CASSSGGGNEQFF. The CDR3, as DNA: TGTGCCAGCAGCTCGGGAGGGGGGAATGAGCAGTTCTTC.

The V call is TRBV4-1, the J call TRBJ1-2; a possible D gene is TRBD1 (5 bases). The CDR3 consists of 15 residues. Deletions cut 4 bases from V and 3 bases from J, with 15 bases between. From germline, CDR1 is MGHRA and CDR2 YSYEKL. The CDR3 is CASSLTVGGDYGYTF. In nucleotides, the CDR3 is TGCGCCAGCAGCCTCACCGTCGGGGGGGACTATGGCTACACCTTC.

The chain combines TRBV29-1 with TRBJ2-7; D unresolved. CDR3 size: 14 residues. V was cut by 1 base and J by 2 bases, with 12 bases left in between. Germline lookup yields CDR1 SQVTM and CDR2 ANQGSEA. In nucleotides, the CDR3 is TGCAGCGTTGAAGGGACGGACGACGCCTACGAGCAGTACTTC. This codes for CSVEGTDDAYEQYF.